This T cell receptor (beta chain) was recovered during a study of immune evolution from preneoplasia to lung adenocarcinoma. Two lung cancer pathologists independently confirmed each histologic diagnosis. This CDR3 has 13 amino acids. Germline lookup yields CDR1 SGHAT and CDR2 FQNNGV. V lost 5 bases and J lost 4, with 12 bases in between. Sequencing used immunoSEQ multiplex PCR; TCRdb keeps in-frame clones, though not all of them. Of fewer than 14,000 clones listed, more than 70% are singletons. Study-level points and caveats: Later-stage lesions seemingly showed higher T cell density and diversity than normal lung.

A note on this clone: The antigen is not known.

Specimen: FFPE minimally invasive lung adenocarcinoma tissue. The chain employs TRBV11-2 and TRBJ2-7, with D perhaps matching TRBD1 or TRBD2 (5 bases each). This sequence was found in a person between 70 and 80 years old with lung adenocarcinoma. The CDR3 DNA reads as TGTGCCAGCAGCATCGGGGCCCAATACGAGCAGTACTTC. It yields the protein CASSIGAQYEQYF.